Listed here are 8 T cell receptor beta chains from one sample, sequenced in a study of OX40 agonist ivuxolimab in advanced cancers. The method was immunoSEQ multiplex PCR; TCRdb's version includes in-frame clones alone and lacks a portion of them. The data contain 50,000 to 85,000 clones, around 83% of them singletons. The specimen was CD4+ or CD8+ T cells sorted from blood, collected in a trial of the OX40 agonist ivuxolimab. The source is an adult with an advanced solid tumor such as melanoma, head and neck, liver or kidney cancer.

Points on this clone: Other nucleotide sequences from this sample produce the same CDR3. This sequence joins TRBV28 and TRBJ2-7, with a tentative D call TRBD2 (7 bases). Germline CDR1 is MDHEN and CDR2 is SYDVKM. The V and J ends lost 6 bases and 0 bases respectively, with 12 bases between them. This CDR3 has 14 residues. CDR3: CASRPGGSSYEQYF. DNA for the CDR3: TGTGCCAGCAGGCCGGGGGGCAGCTCCTACGAGCAGTACTTC.

J is TRBJ1-2 and V is TRBV19; D is possibly TRBD1 (5 bases). Germline V gives CDR1 LNHDA, CDR2 SQIVND (reference sequence). The ends were cut back, 3 bases at V and 3 bases at J, with 17 bases in the middle. The CDR3 loop spans 16 amino acids. CDR3 sequence reads: CASSIRPGGVDYGYTF. CDR3 DNA sequence: TGTGCCAGTAGTATCCGCCCGGGGGGGGTTGACTATGGCTACACCTTC.

This chain joins TRBV12-5 and TRBJ2-2, with TRBD2 identical over 7 bases. Germline assignment: CDR1 LGHNT and CDR2 FRNRAP. This CDR3 is 16 amino acids long. The V segment lost 0 bases and the J segment 5 bases; nucleotides outside the gene matches: 6. CDR3 region: CASGLVPGLGTGELFF. For the CDR3, the DNA is TGTGCTAGTGGTTTGGTACCAGGACTAGGGACCGGGGAGCTGTTTTTT. Using reference TRBV12-5 and TRBJ2-2 for the parts outside the CDR3, the full variable domain is DARVTQTPRHKVTEMGQEVTMRCQPILGHNTVFWYRQTMMQGLELLAYFRNRAPLDDSGMPKDRFSAEMPDATLATLKIQPSEPRDSAVYFCASGLVPGLGTGELFFGEGSRLTVL.

This CDR3 is CASSQLTENTGELFF. For the CDR3, the DNA is TGTGCCAGCAGCCAGTTGACAGAGAACACCGGGGAGCTGTTTTTT. The chain combines TRBV7-9 with TRBJ2-2, with a weak D call TRBD1 (5 bases). Trimming took off 5 bases at V and 1 base at J, with 11 bases between the two ends. CDR3 length: 15 residues. Germline loops: CDR1 SEHNR, CDR2 FQNEAQ (reference sequence). Looking up the rest from reference TRBV7-9 and TRBJ2-2 gives the full variable domain: DTGVSQNPRHKITKRGQNVTFRCDPISEHNRLYWYRQTLGQGPEFLTYFQNEAQLEKSRLLSDRFSAERPKGSFSTLEIQRTEQGDSAMYLCASSQLTENTGELFFGEGSRLTVL.

J is TRBJ2-1 and V is TRBV21-1. TRBV21-1 counts as a pseudogene. The CDR3 length is 13 residues. CDR3 residues: CASSSPPNYEQFF. CDR3 DNA sequence: TGTGCCAGCAGCAGCCCTCCCAATTATGAGCAGTTCTTC.

This chain joins TRBV18 and TRBJ1-1; no firm D call. Trimming removed 6 bases from V and 0 bases from J, with 11 bases in between. CDR1 is KGHSH, CDR2 LQKENI, per germline. The CDR3 has 14 residues. The chain's CDR3 is CASSSQALNTEAFF. The CDR3 region has the DNA TGTGCCAGCTCGTCCCAAGCTTTGAACACTGAAGCTTTCTTT.

The CDR3 spells CASSLRQVTTGELFF. The CDR3 DNA reads as TGTGCCAGCAGCCTGCGACAGGTTACCACCGGGGAGCTGTTTTTT. The V and J genes are TRBV7-8 and TRBJ2-2, with a possible D match to TRBD1 (6 bases). The CDR3 sequence is 15 residues long. Germline lookup yields CDR1 SGHVS and CDR2 FQNEAQ. Trimming pared 5 bases from V and 4 bases from J, leaving 14 bases between.

This clone has a single count. This chain uses TRBV19 with TRBJ2-6; tentative D call: TRBD1 (6 bases). The CDR3 is made up of 18 amino acids. Per the germline V gene, CDR1 is LNHDA and CDR2 is SQIVND (reference sequence). Trimming removed 10 bases from V and 0 bases from J, with 22 bases in between. The CDR3 DNA reads TGTGCCACTCAAGCCCCCCAGGGGTGGAGCTCTGGGGCCAACGTCCTGACTTTC. As protein: CATQAPQGWSSGANVLTF.